The 26 T cell receptor beta chains below were found in one sample sequenced in a study of cytomegalovirus exposure and HLA in healthy donors. The PCR contained 60 Vbeta and 13 Jbeta primers. Profiled with immunoSEQ multiplex PCR; TCRdb holds only in-frame clones, not every one. The sample table includes 75,000 to 80,000 clones. The material sequenced was PBMCs. The source of these receptors is a man between 18 and 29 years old in good health and CMV-seropositive.

The chain carries TRBV5-1 and TRBJ2-3, with no clear D. The CDR3 runs 15 residues. Between the trimmed V and J ends, which lost 4 bases and 0 bases, there was a span of 12 bases. Germline loops: CDR1 SGHRS, CDR2 YFSETQ. Written as DNA, the CDR3 is TGCGCCAGCAGCCTGGGCAGATATAGCACAGATACGCAGTATTTT. Translation: CASSLGRYSTDTQYF.

This chain connects TRBV5-1 to TRBJ2-1; 13 positions agree with TRBD2. Per the germline V gene, CDR1 is SGHRS and CDR2 is YFSETQ. The CDR3 covers 13 residues. The trim removed 5 bases at V and 7 bases at J, leaving 0 bases unmatched. The CDR3 sequence: CASRTSGRNEQFF. Here the CDR3 DNA reads TGCGCCAGCAGGACTAGCGGGAGGAATGAGCAGTTCTTC.

The chain combines TRBV28 with TRBJ2-5, with D possibly matching TRBD1 (5 bases). The CDR3 has 14 residues. The V end was cut by 6 bases, the J end by 3 bases, with 14 bases between. Germline CDR1 is MDHEN and CDR2 is SYDVKM. The CDR3 DNA sequence: TGTGCCAGCAGCAACCCAGGGTTCGAAGAGACCCAGTACTTC. Translated, it gives CASSNPGFEETQYF.

V is TRBV11-2 and J is TRBJ1-1, with a tentative D call TRBD1 (5 bases). The CDR3 spans 15 residues. V was cut by 1 base and J by 1 base, with 10 bases left in between. Germline V gene lookup returns CDR1 SGHAT and CDR2 FQNNGV. The CDR3, as DNA: TGTGCCAGCAGCTTAGTAGCAGGGTCGAACACTGAAGCTTTCTTT. This encodes CASSLVAGSNTEAFF.

The chain uses TRBV5-6 and TRBJ2-1; D might be TRBD1 (5 bases). CDR1 and CDR2 from the germline V gene are SGHDT and YYEEEE. This CDR3 region has 13 residues. V lost 0 bases and J lost 6, with 7 bases in between. CDR3 nucleotide sequence: TGTGCCAGCAGCTTGGACAGGTCCAATGAGCAGTTCTTC. Translated: CASSLDRSNEQFF.

The J gene is TRBJ2-7, the V gene TRBV28, with 7 nucleotides matching TRBD1. The CDR3 is 14 residues long. The germline gives CDR1 MDHEN, CDR2 SYDVKM. J lost 2 bases, V lost 6 bases, and 7 bases had no gene match. This chain's CDR3 is CASSTRQGTYEQYF. CDR3 coding DNA: TGTGCCAGCAGCACCCGACAGGGAACCTACGAGCAGTACTTC. The variable domain in full, completed from reference TRBV28 and TRBJ2-7, reads DVKVTQSSRYLVKRTGEKVFLECVQDMDHENMFWYRQDPGLGLRLIYFSYDVKMKEKGDIPEGYSVSREKKERFSLILESASTNQTSMYLCASSTRQGTYEQYFGPGTRLTVT.

This CDR3 is CASSLASGRRNEQFF. The CDR3 DNA reads as TGCGCCAGCAGCTTGGCCAGCGGGAGGAGGAATGAGCAGTTCTTC. This chain uses TRBV5-1 with TRBJ2-1, with 9 bases aligning to TRBD2. The CDR3 extends over 15 amino acids. V lost 0 bases and J lost 7; bases outside the gene matches: 5. The germline V gene encodes CDR1 SGHRS and CDR2 YFSETQ.

The rearrangement joins TRBV4-1 to TRBJ2-7, with 7 bases fitting TRBD1. CDR1 and CDR2 from the germline V gene are MGHRA and YSYEKL. Trimming took 0 bases from V and 2 from J; bases not matched to a gene: 1. CDR3 length: 14 amino acids. CDR3 sequence reads: CASSQEGQPYEQYF. CDR3 coding DNA: TGCGCCAGCAGCCAAGAGGGACAGCCCTACGAGCAGTACTTC.

This rearrangement joins TRBV4-1 to TRBJ1-2; D is unresolved. CDR1 MGHRA and CDR2 YSYEKL come from the germline V gene. With 1 base removed from V and 3 bases from J, the gap between germline ends came to 12 bases. The CDR3 has 15 amino acids. CDR3 DNA: TGCGCCAGCAGCCAAGTTGAGGGTGGGTACTATGGCTACACCTTC. As protein: CASSQVEGGYYGYTF.

This chain connects TRBV6-5 to TRBJ1-5; TRBD1 aligns across 7 bases. V shed 0 bases, J shed 7 bases, and the junction held 6 bases outside the gene matches. The germline V gene encodes CDR1 MNHEY and CDR2 SVGAGI. The CDR3 covers 15 residues. The chain's CDR3 is CASSYSGTESQPQHF. The CDR3 DNA reads as TGTGCCAGCAGTTACTCCGGGACAGAGTCACAGCCCCAGCATTTT.

For the CDR3, the DNA is TGTGCCAGCATTGGGACAGGAGCTCCCACCTCCTATGGCTACACCTTC. Translated, it gives CASIGTGAPTSYGYTF. The chain is built from TRBV2 and TRBJ1-2; 8 bases align to TRBD1. CDR3 length equals 16 residues. The V gene's germline CDR1 is SNHLY and CDR2 FYNNEI. V trimming: 7 bases; J trimming: 4 bases; junction bases outside the gene matches: 14.

CDR3 coding DNA: TGTGCCAGCAGTTACGAAACAGGGTCCCCATCCTACAATGAGCAGTTCTTC. This encodes CASSYETGSPSYNEQFF. The chain couples TRBV28 to TRBJ2-1; D might be TRBD1 (6 bases). The V end was cut by 4 bases, the J end by 1 base, with 17 bases between. The CDR3 loop spans 17 amino acids. Germline V lookup: CDR1 MDHEN, CDR2 SYDVKM.

V and J are TRBV7-2 and TRBJ2-3, with TRBD1 as a possible D gene (5 bases). Trimming took 5 bases from V and 1 from J, leaving 13 bases between them. Germline CDR1 is SGHTA and CDR2 is FQGNSA. The CDR3 is 15 residues long. Here the CDR3 reads CASSGSAGRTDTQYF. The CDR3 region has the DNA TGTGCCAGCAGCGGTTCGGCAGGGCGCACAGATACGCAGTATTTT.

The chain employs TRBV6-6 and TRBJ2-1, with 9 bases aligning to TRBD2. The junction had 9 bases not matched to a gene; V was cut back by 6 bases and J by 6 bases. Germline values: CDR1 MNHNY, CDR2 SVGAGI (reference sequence). The CDR3 length is 15 residues. As DNA, the CDR3 is TGTGCCAGCAGCGGGACTAGCCCTCCCTCCAATGAGCAGTTCTTC. This encodes CASSGTSPPSNEQFF.

V gene TRBV29-1 combines with J gene TRBJ1-2, with 10 bases fitting TRBD1. This CDR3 region has 14 residues. The V segment lost 1 base and the J segment 7 bases; nucleotides outside the gene matches: 6. In germline, CDR1 is SQVTM, CDR2 ANQGSEA. The CDR3 loop is CSVEGRGTGAGYTF. The CDR3 nucleotides are TGCAGCGTTGAAGGGCGGGGGACAGGGGCTGGCTACACCTTC.

The CDR3 DNA reads as TGTGCCAGCAGTGAAGCGCCGAATTGGACAGGGGAGGAGGAAAAACTGTTTTTT. This translates into CASSEAPNWTGEEEKLFF. The V and J genes are TRBV6-1 and TRBJ1-4, with 9 bases that match TRBD1. CDR3 size: 18 residues. Germline CDR1 is MNHNS and CDR2 is SASEGT. With 0 bases clipped from V and 8 bases from J, the junction kept 13 bases outside the gene matches.

The CDR3 coding sequence is TGTGCCAGCAGTTACCGGGACAGGTACAATGAGCAGTTCTTC. It yields the protein CASSYRDRYNEQFF. The rearrangement links TRBV2 to TRBJ2-1; TRBD1 matches at 8 bases. The CDR3 loop spans 14 amino acids. Germline-derived CDR1 and CDR2 are SNHLY and FYNNEI. V lost 5 bases to trimming and J lost 4 bases; unmatched junction nucleotides: 4. The full variable domain, completed using reference TRBV2 and TRBJ2-1, is EPEVTQTPSHQVTQMGQEVILRCVPISNHLYFYWYRQILGQKVEFLVSFYNNEISEKSEIFDDQFSVERPDGSNFTLKIRSTKLEDSAMYFCASSYRDRYNEQFFGPGTRLTVL.

The chain recombines TRBV9 with TRBJ2-2, with TRBD2 matching 8 bases. The CDR3 is 17 residues long. After removal of 1 base from V and 3 bases from J, the junction contained 8 bases not matched to a gene. Germline loops: CDR1 SGDLS, CDR2 YYNGEE. Here the CDR3 reads CASSVRGASGYTGELFF. The CDR3 DNA follows: TGTGCCAGCAGCGTAAGGGGAGCTAGCGGGTACACCGGGGAGCTGTTTTTT.

V gene TRBV19 combines with J gene TRBJ2-6; 10 positions agree with TRBD1. CDR3 length equals 20 residues. The V gene end was trimmed by 5 bases and the J gene end by 3 bases; junction bases not matched to a gene: 16. CDR1 and CDR2 (germline): LNHDA, SQIVND (reference sequence). DNA of the CDR3: TGTGCCAGTAGTGGCCTCCCCGGTGGACAGGGGGAAGGTGGGGCCAACGTCCTGACTTTC. This encodes CASSGLPGGQGEGGANVLTF.

The chain recombines TRBV9 with TRBJ2-7, with D possibly matching TRBD1 (5 bases). Looked up from germline, CDR1 is SGDLS and CDR2 is YYNGEE. V lost 0 bases and J 5 bases, leaving 12 bases between the germline ends. This CDR3 contains 14 residues. CDR3 bases: TGTGCCAGCAGCGTAGCTCAGGGTGACCACGAGCAGTACTTC. It is translated as CASSVAQGDHEQYF. The entire variable domain, with the rest obtained from reference TRBV9 and TRBJ2-7, is as follows: DSGVTQTPKHLITATGQRVTLRCSPRSGDLSVYWYQQSLDQGLQFLIQYYNGEERAKGNILERFSAQQFPDLHSELNLSSLELGDSALYFCASSVAQGDHEQYFGPGTRLTVT.

This chain links TRBV16 with TRBJ1-2; possible D gene TRBD1, 6 bases. This CDR3 is built from 15 residues. Germline V CDR1 and CDR2: KGHSY, FQNENV. V lost 1 base, J lost 8 bases, and 17 bases lay in between. DNA of the CDR3: TGTGCCAGCAGCCAATATATACAGGGAGAACACGGCTACACCTTC. Translation gives CASSQYIQGEHGYTF.

The rearrangement links TRBV5-1 to TRBJ2-2; maybe TRBD1 (5 bases). V was clipped by 3 bases and J by 6 bases, with 18 bases between them. The germline CDR1 and CDR2 sequences are SGHRS and YFSETQ. CDR3 length: 16 amino acids. The CDR3 nucleotides read TGCGCCAGCAGCTCCGACCGGACAACAACGGCCGGGGAGCTGTTTTTT. Its translation: CASSSDRTTTAGELFF.

The gene calls are TRBV14 and TRBJ2-1; D is perhaps TRBD1 (6 bases). From germline, CDR1 is SGHDN and CDR2 FVKESK. V was trimmed by 0 bases and J by 5 bases, leaving 20 bases between them. This CDR3 has 18 amino acids. CDR3 in DNA: TGTGCCAGCAGCCAAGATCTTGGTAGTGGGGGCAACGACAATGAGCAGTTCTTC. Amino acids: CASSQDLGSGGNDNEQFF. The full variable domain, with the rest looked up from reference TRBV14 and TRBJ2-1, is EAGVTQFPSHSVIEKGQTVTLRCDPISGHDNLYWYRRVMGKEIKFLLHFVKESKQDESGMPNNRFLAERTGGTYSTLKVQPAELEDSGVYFCASSQDLGSGGNDNEQFFGPGTRLTVL.

V usage is TRBV5-8 and J usage is TRBJ1-1, with a weak D call TRBD1 (6 bases). This CDR3 region has 16 residues. V was shortened by 6 bases and J by 5 bases, with 23 bases between the two germline ends. Germline values: CDR1 SGHTS, CDR2 YDEGEE. This chain's CDR3 is CASNLMGRGRGTEAFF. The CDR3 DNA reads as TGTGCCAGCAACCTCATGGGACGGGGAAGGGGGACTGAAGCTTTCTTT.

The J gene is TRBJ1-4, the V gene TRBV9; a possible D gene is TRBD1 (5 bases). The germline CDR1 and CDR2 sequences are SGDLS and YYNGEE. This CDR3 contains 15 residues. The V end lost 4 bases, the J end lost 0 bases, and 10 bases lay between the germline ends. The CDR3: CASSRTPTTNEKLFF. As DNA, the CDR3 is TGTGCCAGCAGCCGGACACCTACAACTAATGAAAAACTGTTTTTT.

The chain carries TRBV9 and TRBJ2-2; 10 bases map to TRBD2. CDR1 is SGDLS, CDR2 YYNGEE, per germline. This CDR3 has 18 residues. With 0 bases clipped from V and 4 bases from J, the junction kept 9 bases outside the gene matches. The DNA of the CDR3 is TGTGCCAGCAGCGTAGGGGGAGCGGGGGGGCCGGGCACCGGGGAGCTGTTTTTT. Encoded protein: CASSVGGAGGPGTGELFF.